The 28 T cell receptor beta chains listed next were all sequenced from one sample in a study of T-cell reconstitution after alpha-beta-depleted transplantation in children. Researchers prepared the TCRbeta library using unique molecular identifiers, the study reports. TCRdb reanalysed the PCR reads using MiXCR and keeps one entry per CDR3 protein. The sample contains some 450,000 distinct CDR3 sequences, around two fifths of which appear only once. Specimen: PBMCs, collected before TCRalphabeta/CD19-depleted stem cell transplant. These receptors all come from a girl aged 2 to 10 with aplastic anemia, due to receive a stem cell transplant.

Many counts were recorded for this clonotype. The chain links TRBV12-3 or TRBV12-4 to TRBJ1-5, with D unresolved. The CDR3 contains 12 residues. V lost 4 bases and J lost 10, with 11 bases in between. The CDR3 DNA reads TGTGCCAGCAGTTCCGACGGCGAACCCCAGCATTTT. It translates to CASSSDGEPQHF.

This chain links TRBV18 with TRBJ2-3; D is undetermined. Trimming pared 2 bases from V and 7 bases from J, leaving 7 bases between. CDR3 size: 12 residues. Germline V lookup: CDR1 KGHSH, CDR2 LQKENI. CDR3 DNA: TGTGCCAGCTCACCAGCCGGGTATACGCAGTATTTT. Protein: CASSPAGYTQYF.

This rearrangement joins TRBV12-3 or TRBV12-4 to TRBJ2-5; 8 bases line up with TRBD1. The CDR3 has 16 amino acids. V trimming: 4 bases; J trimming: 4 bases; junction bases outside the gene matches: 11. The CDR3 nucleotides read TGTGCCAGCAGTTCGCGGACAGGGAAGGCGAGAGAGACCCAGTACTTC. Translating gives CASSSRTGKARETQYF.

V is TRBV19 and J is TRBJ1-5, with a weak D call TRBD1 (5 bases). The germline gives CDR1 LNHDA, CDR2 SQIVND (reference sequence). V was clipped by 3 bases and J by 1 base, with 7 bases between them. CDR3 length: 14 residues. As DNA, the CDR3 is TGTGCCAGTAGTATGTCAGGGAGCAATCAGCCCCAGCATTTT. This encodes CASSMSGSNQPQHF.

This clonotype occurred once. A single base separates this from a much larger clone, so it may be a read error. The chain combines TRBV12-3 or TRBV12-4 with TRBJ2-3, with 9 bases matching TRBD2. The V and J ends lost 2 bases and 5 bases, in that order; junction bases with no gene match: 11. The CDR3 is made up of 17 amino acids. CDR3 in DNA: TGTGCCAGCAGTTTAATGGCTAGCGGGATACCAGGAGATACGCAGTATTTT. Its protein is CASSLMASGIPGDTQYF.

This clonotype was found many times. The genes are TRBV18 and TRBJ2-3; 7 positions match TRBD2. Trimming removed 2 bases from V and 4 bases from J; junction bases left unmatched: 12. Germline-derived CDR1 and CDR2 are KGHSH and LQKENI. The length of the CDR3 is 17 residues. The DNA for the CDR3 is TGTGCCAGCTCACCAACCGTAGGGACTATTCACGCAGATACGCAGTATTTT. This codes for CASSPTVGTIHADTQYF. Combining the CDR3 with reference TRBV18 and TRBJ2-3 gives the whole variable domain NAGVMQNPRHLVRRRGQEARLRCSPMKGHSHVYWYRQLPEEGLKFMVYLQKENIIDESGMPKERFSAEFPKEGPSILRIQQVVRGDSAAYFCASSPTVGTIHADTQYFGPGTRLTVL.

This clonotype was counted at least ten times. The rearrangement joins TRBV5-1 to TRBJ2-2; possible D gene TRBD1, 6 bases. Germline V gene lookup returns CDR1 SGHRS and CDR2 YFSETQ. This CDR3 is 12 amino acids long. V lost 7 bases to trimming and J lost 2 bases, with 6 bases between them. The CDR3 DNA reads TGCGCCAGCGGGGGCAACACCGGGGAGCTGTTTTTT. Amino acid sequence: CASGGNTGELFF.

The V gene is TRBV28, the J gene TRBJ2-3, with TRBD1 matching over 7 bases. CDR3 length equals 15 residues. CDR1 is MDHEN, CDR2 SYDVKM, per germline. Germline trimming cut 2 bases from V and 0 bases from J; bases unmatched to any gene: 2. DNA for the CDR3: TGTGCCAGCAGTTTAGAGGGACAGAGCACAGATACGCAGTATTTT. Protein: CASSLEGQSTDTQYF.

This chain joins TRBV5-1 and TRBJ2-7, with D maybe TRBD2 (6 bases). Trimming cost V 7 bases and J 11 bases, with 16 bases left between them. Looked up from germline, CDR1 is SGHRS and CDR2 is YFSETQ. The CDR3 has 11 amino acids. The CDR3 spells CASPGVLLEYF. In DNA form, the CDR3 reads TGCGCCAGCCCGGGAGTTCTGCTCGAGTACTTC.

This clonotype occurred once. The V and J genes are TRBV12-3 or TRBV12-4 and TRBJ2-3; 9 bases are a match to TRBD2. Trimming cost V 3 bases and J 0 bases; bases outside gene matches: 10. The CDR3 extends over 18 amino acids. The CDR3 DNA is TGTGCCAGCAGTTTGTCGAGCGGGGGGCACCCTAGCACAGATACGCAGTATTTT. It specifies CASSLSSGGHPSTDTQYF.

This clonotype was found a few times. V and J are TRBV27 and TRBJ2-7; 9 bases are a match to TRBD2. CDR3 size: 16 residues. Germline CDR1 reads MNHEY; CDR2 reads SMNVEV (reference sequence). The V and J ends lost 0 bases and 3 bases, in that order; junction bases with no gene match: 6. CDR3 nucleotides: TGTGCCAGCAGTTTATCTCCTAGCGGGACCGGCTACGAGCAGTACTTC. It specifies CASSLSPSGTGYEQYF.

V and J are TRBV29-1 and TRBJ2-1, with 8 positions matching TRBD2. This CDR3 comprises 14 residues. Germline CDR1 is SQVTM and CDR2 is ANQGSEA. J gave up 3 bases and V 6 bases, and 7 bases lay outside the gene matches. The CDR3 bases are TGCAGCGTCGGCGGGACTAGATACTACAATGAGCAGTTCTTC. It encodes CSVGGTRYYNEQFF.

This clonotype was detected ten times or more. The V and J genes are TRBV5-1 and TRBJ2-1, with 9 positions matching TRBD2. The CDR3 is made up of 18 amino acids. The trim removed 0 bases at V and 2 bases at J, leaving 9 bases unmatched. Per the germline V gene, CDR1 is SGHRS and CDR2 is YFSETQ. The CDR3 sequence: CASSLAPLAGRAYNEQFF. The CDR3 DNA reads as TGCGCCAGCAGCTTGGCCCCACTAGCGGGTCGGGCCTACAATGAGCAGTTCTTC.

This clonotype has ten or more counts. The chain is built from TRBV6-5 and TRBJ2-4; no reliable D call. Trimming removed 1 base at V and 0 bases at J, with 4 bases between. In germline, CDR1 is MNHEY, CDR2 SVGAGI. The CDR3 runs 14 residues. CDR3 nucleotides: TGTGCCAGCAGTTACTTTGGAGCCAAAAACATTCAGTACTTC. Translating it yields CASSYFGAKNIQYF.

This clonotype has ten or more counts. The V call is TRBV15, the J call TRBJ1-5; D might be TRBD1 (6 bases). Trimming cost V 0 bases and J 4 bases, with 16 bases left between them. Germline V gives CDR1 LNHNV, CDR2 YYDKDF (reference sequence). This CDR3 spans 17 amino acids. In DNA form, the CDR3 reads TGTGCCACCAGCAGAGAGGTCGGGGGGGCAGGGAATCAGCCCCAGCATTTT. Amino acids: CATSREVGGAGNQPQHF.

V is TRBV5-1 and J is TRBJ2-7, with D perhaps matching TRBD1 (5 bases). The CDR3 runs to 13 residues. V was clipped by 0 bases and J by 9 bases, with 13 bases between them. Germline values: CDR1 SGHRS, CDR2 YFSETQ. The CDR3 here is CASSLGPDRTQYF. The CDR3 DNA reads TGCGCCAGCAGCTTGGGGCCTGACAGAACGCAGTACTTC.

This clonotype was detected many times. The CDR3 end shows no conserved phenylalanine or tryptophan, and so a read error is likely. It is unclear where the CDR3 begins or ends on the DNA, so no DNA is shown, and the CDR3 is as TCRdb lists it. The chain links TRBV7-2 to TRBJ2-7; the table's D call TRBD1 went unverified against the DNA. From its first to its last residue, the CDR3 has 12 amino acids. CDR1 and CDR2 from the germline V gene are SGHTA and FQGNSA. The CDR3 here is CASSWPGTGLEI.

In this sample, this clonotype turned up a few times. The chain has TRBV7-6 and TRBJ2-5; D uncertain. Trimming shortened V by 2 bases and J by 5 bases, and 6 bases separated the two germline ends. The germline gives CDR1 SGHVS, CDR2 FNYEAQ. This CDR3 is built from 12 residues. The CDR3 protein is CASSLRPETQYF. Written as DNA, the CDR3 is TGTGCCAGCAGCTTACGCCCGGAGACCCAGTACTTC.

The chain couples TRBV20-1 to TRBJ2-3; the match to TRBD2 covers 10 bases. This CDR3 contains 15 residues. The junction had 0 bases not matched to a gene; V was cut back by 0 bases and J by 0 bases. CDR1 DFQATT and CDR2 SNEGSKA come from the germline V gene (reference sequence). In DNA, the CDR3 is TGCAGTGCTAGAGAACTAGCGGGGAGCACAGATACGCAGTATTTT. This sequence encodes CSARELAGSTDTQYF.

V is TRBV5-5 and J is TRBJ2-2; maybe TRBD1 (6 bases). CDR1 is SGHKS, CDR2 YYEKEE, per germline (reference sequence). The CDR3 covers 18 residues. V gave up 5 bases and J gave up 3 bases, with 23 bases separating them. The CDR3 sequence: CASRLPYRVGPDTGELFF. In DNA form, the CDR3 reads TGTGCCAGCAGGCTCCCCTACAGGGTCGGACCTGACACCGGGGAGCTGTTTTTT.

The J gene is TRBJ2-5, the V gene TRBV28; perhaps TRBD1 as D (5 bases). CDR3 length: 13 amino acids. Trimming left V 6 bases short and J 1 base short, with 9 bases between. Germline V gene sequence: CDR1 MDHEN, CDR2 SYDVKM. CDR3 residues: CASSDRAQETQYF. The CDR3 DNA is TGTGCCAGCAGCGACAGAGCCCAAGAGACCCAGTACTTC.

In its sample, this clonotype was seen many times. The chain has TRBV4-1 and TRBJ2-7; TRBD2 matches at 7 bases. Germline V lookup: CDR1 MGHRA, CDR2 YSYEKL. The CDR3 is 17 residues long. V gave up 0 bases and J gave up 5 bases; unmatched junction bases: 13. The CDR3 DNA is TGCGCCAGCAGCCAAGAGGCTTCCGGGACTAAACCCCACGAGCAGTACTTC. Its protein product is CASSQEASGTKPHEQYF.

The genes are TRBV3-1 and TRBJ2-7, with no clear D. Trimming left V 4 bases short and J 0 bases short, with 13 bases between. CDR3 size: 15 residues. Germline V gene lookup returns CDR1 LGHDT and CDR2 YNNKEL (reference sequence). In nucleotides, the CDR3 is TGTGCCAGCAGCCTGTCGGACCGGAGCTCCTACGAGCAGTACTTC. Translated, it gives CASSLSDRSSYEQYF.

The chain links TRBV27 to TRBJ2-5; 12 nucleotides match TRBD2. The V segment lost 8 bases and the J segment 1 base; nucleotides outside the gene matches: 5. This CDR3 has 15 residues. Germline values: CDR1 MNHEY, CDR2 SMNVEV (reference sequence). The CDR3 nucleotides read TGTGCCAGCCAAGGACTAGCGGGAACCCAAGAGACCCAGTACTTC. Translated: CASQGLAGTQETQYF.

The rearrangement joins TRBV5-1 to TRBJ1-2, with TRBD1 as a possible D gene (6 bases). The germline V gene has CDR1 SGHRS and CDR2 YFSETQ. With 4 bases removed from V and 2 bases from J, the gap between germline ends came to 12 bases. CDR3 size: 14 residues. CDR3 DNA: TGCGCCAGCAGCCGTGAGGGGGGGAACTATGGCTACACCTTC. The encoded protein is CASSREGGNYGYTF.

The chain links TRBV7-9 to TRBJ1-4, with 8 positions matching TRBD1. This CDR3 region has 15 residues. Germline V gene data show CDR1 as SEHNR and CDR2 as FQNEAQ (reference sequence). J lost 3 bases, V lost 5 bases, and 5 bases had no gene match. DNA for the CDR3: TGTGCCAGCAGCACTGGACAGGGTCCTAATGAAAAACTGTTTTTT. Its protein product is CASSTGQGPNEKLFF.

The chain is built from TRBV5-6 and TRBJ2-7; 8 bases fit TRBD1. V dropped 3 bases and J dropped 5; count of bases not matched to a gene: 16. The CDR3 extends over 17 amino acids. Germline CDR1 is SGHDT and CDR2 is YYEEEE. This CDR3 reads CASSYGQGVLLKHEQYF. The CDR3 region has the DNA TGTGCCAGCAGCTACGGACAGGGAGTCCTTCTGAAGCACGAGCAGTACTTC. The entire variable domain, with the rest obtained from reference TRBV5-6 and TRBJ2-7, is as follows: DAGVTQSPTHLIKTRGQQVTLRCSPKSGHDTVSWYQQALGQGPQFIFQYYEEEERQRGNFPDRFSGHQFPNYSSELNVNALLLGDSALYLCASSYGQGVLLKHEQYFGPGTRLTVT.

This clonotype was counted ten times or more. The genes are TRBV30 and TRBJ2-7; 13 bases are shared with TRBD2. Germline CDR1 GTSNPN, CDR2 SVGIG (reference sequence). V lost 1 base and J lost 4; bases outside the gene matches: 1. This CDR3 comprises 14 residues. DNA for the CDR3: TGTGCCTGGAGTGGGACTAGCGGGAGTTACGAGCAGTACTTC. This gives the protein CAWSGTSGSYEQYF.